The 28 T cell receptor beta chains below come from one sample, sequenced in a study of tissue T cells after allogeneic stem cell transplantation. The data were produced by immunoSEQ multiplex PCR, yet TCRdb's version contains in-frame clones alone and is incomplete. The sample consists of around 7,700 clones, 40% to 60% of them appearing once. As for time point: mouse harvest day 7 after allogeneic transplant. Tail vein injection delivered 10^7 T-cell-depleted bone marrow cells and 10^6 splenic CD5+ T cells. The specimen was gut tissue. Receptor source: a female BALB/c mouse given C57BL/6 T cells with graft-versus-host disease after an allogeneic hematopoietic cell transplant.

As for this clone: Gene names and germline match the mouse. Read coverage stops 1 residue before the CDR3 terminus; the germline J gene supplies the remainder. The chain employs TRBV3 and TRBJ1-2; no clear D gene. CDR3 length: 14 amino acids. Germline values: CDR1 SNHLY, CDR2 FYNGKV (reference sequence). The V end was cut by 5 bases, the J end by 3 bases, with 13 bases between. The covered CDR3 bases are TGTGCCAGCAGCCCCTACATGAGGGACTCCGACTACACC. Encoded protein: CASSPYMRDSDYT. The whole CDR3 sequence is CASSPYMRDSDYTF.

Points on this clone: Its ends do not fully match the called genes, so a read error is possible. The listed genes are named as in mouse. Read coverage stops 1 residue before the CDR3 terminus; the germline J gene supplies the remainder. The chain couples TRBV29 to TRBJ1-3; D remains unclear. Germline values: CDR1 MSHET, CDR2 SYDVDS. This CDR3 is 12 amino acids long. The CDR3 sequence is CANSYSGNTLYF. CDR3 bases read: TGTGCTAACAGTTATTCTGGAAATACGCTCTAT. Supplemented by reference TRBV29 and TRBJ1-3, the full variable domain reads DMKVTQMPRYLIKRMGENVLLECGQDMSHETMYWYRQDPGLGLQLIYISYDVDSNSEGDIPKGYRVSRKKREHFSLILDSAKTNQTSVYFCANSYSGNTLYFGEGSRLIVV.

As regards this clone: The genes and germline here are from mouse. The CDR3 is cut off 1 residue early in the read; its end comes from the germline J gene. This chain uses TRBV26 with TRBJ2-2; either TRBD1 or TRBD2 may supply D (6 bases each). CDR3 length: 15 amino acids. Per the germline V gene, CDR1 is KGHPV and CDR2 is FQNQEV (reference sequence). Trimming took off 0 bases at V and 3 bases at J, with 8 bases between the two ends. Incomplete CDR3 DNA: TGTGCCAGCAGTCTGTCGAGGGGGGACACCGGGCAGCTCTAC. It is translated as CASSLSRGDTGQLY. The whole CDR3 is CASSLSRGDTGQLYF.

This clone has only a few counts. Genes and germline come from the mouse. The read is 1 residue too short to cover the CDR3 end, so that end is filled in from the germline J gene. This chain links TRBV12-2 with TRBJ1-5; D is undetermined. CDR1 and CDR2 (germline): SGHLS, HYDKME. This CDR3 comprises 14 residues. Trimming removed 2 bases from V and 0 bases from J, with 7 bases in between. This CDR3 is CASSPGNNNQAPLF. CDR3 DNA (partial): TGTGCCAGCTCTCCCGGGAATAACAACCAGGCTCCGCTT. Filled out from reference TRBV12-2 and TRBJ1-5, the complete variable domain reads NSGVVQSPRYIIKGKGERSILKCIPISGHLSVAWYQQTQGQELKFFIQHYDKMERDKGNLPSRFSVQQFDDYHSEMNMSALELEDSAVYFCASSPGNNNQAPLFGEGTRLSVL.

Of note for this clone: Gene labels here are mouse ones. The read stops 1 residue short of the end of the CDR3; the missing end is completed from the germline J gene. The chain joins TRBV26 to TRBJ1-4, with D uncertain. The CDR3 has 11 amino acids. Trimming left V 6 bases short and J 7 bases short, with 6 bases between. Germline loops: CDR1 KGHPV, CDR2 FQNQEV (reference sequence). The chain's CDR3 is CASSRRERLFF. The sequenced part of the CDR3 DNA is TGTGCCAGCAGCAGGCGCGAAAGATTATTT.

As for this clone: Gene names and germline match the mouse. The DNA read from the CDR3 is TGTGCTAGCAGCCCCTTTGGACAGCAAGACACCCAGTAC. Amino acids: CASSPFGQQDTQY. The CDR3 in its entirety is CASSPFGQQDTQYF. The rearrangement joins TRBV17 to TRBJ2-5; tentatively, D is TRBD1 (6 bases). The read is 1 residue too short to cover the CDR3 end, so that end is filled in from the germline J gene. The CDR3 extends over 14 amino acids. Looked up from germline, CDR1 is MNHDT and CDR2 is YYDKIL. Trimming left V 6 bases short and J 3 bases short, with 13 bases between. Supplemented by reference TRBV17 and TRBJ2-5, the full variable domain reads DTTVKQNPRYKLARVGKPVNLICSQTMNHDTMYWYQKKPNQAPKLLLFYYDKILNREADTFEKFQSSRPNNSFCSLYIGSAGLEYSAMYLCASSPFGQQDTQYFGPGTRLLVL.

On this clone itself: Gene names are the mouse ones. The CDR3 goes on 1 residue after the read ends, and that part is filled in from the germline J gene. This chain connects TRBV16 to TRBJ2-5; no reliable D call. This CDR3 has 12 amino acids. The V end lost 0 bases, the J end lost 5 bases, and 3 bases lay between the germline ends. Germline assignment: CDR1 SGHSA and CDR2 FRNQAP. CDR3 protein: CASSLDLDTQYF. CDR3 bases read: TGTGCAAGCAGCTTAGACTTAGACACCCAGTAC. Using reference TRBV16 and TRBJ2-5 for the parts outside the CDR3, the full variable domain is NAGVIQTPRHKVTGKGQEATLWCEPISGHSAVFWYRQTIVQGLEFLTYFRNQAPIDDSGMPKERFSAQMPNQSHSTLKIQSTQPQDSAVYLCASSLDLDTQYFGPGTRLLVL.

Notes on this clone: Gene names are the mouse ones. The CDR3 end lies 1 residue beyond the end of the read and is filled in from the germline J gene. This chain uses TRBV26 with TRBJ2-3; 8 nucleotides agree with TRBD2. This CDR3 comprises 14 residues. Germline V gene lookup returns CDR1 KGHPV and CDR2 FQNQEV (reference sequence). The trim removed 6 bases at V and 1 base at J, leaving 3 bases unmatched. CDR3 bases read: TGTGCCAGCAGAGGACTGGGAGGTGCAGAAACGCTGTAT. Translating gives CASRGLGGAETLY. The full CDR3 protein is CASRGLGGAETLYF.

On this clone: Genes and germline come from the mouse. The read gets to within 1 residue of the CDR3 end, and the germline J gene fills in the rest. The rearrangement uses TRBV5 and TRBJ1-6; tentative D call: TRBD1 (5 bases). TRBJ1-6 is identified as an open reading frame with a role that is uncertain. The CDR3 spans 15 residues. CDR1 is LGHNA and CDR2 is YNLKQL in the germline V gene (reference sequence). Trimming took 0 bases from V and 3 from J, leaving 6 bases between them. The CDR3 region is CASSQDRVYNSPLYF. The sequenced CDR3 bases are TGTGCCAGCAGCCAAGACAGGGTCTATAATTCGCCCCTCTAC.

Regarding this clone: Each gene name is a mouse one. The read gets to within 1 residue of the CDR3 end, and the germline J gene fills in the rest. V gene TRBV26 combines with J gene TRBJ2-4; 10 nucleotides match TRBD2. V was clipped by 4 bases and J by 8 bases; unmatched bases: 6. The CDR3 is 14 amino acids. Germline lookup yields CDR1 KGHPV and CDR2 FQNQEV (reference sequence). The covered CDR3 bases are TGTGCCAGCAGTCCCCGGGACTGGGGTGCCACCTTGTAC. It is translated as CASSPRDWGATLY. The whole CDR3 sequence is CASSPRDWGATLYF.

This clone was counted only a few times. Here the gene names and germline are mouse. The part of the CDR3 DNA that was read is TGTGCCAGCGGTGCAGGGGAGAACACCGGGCAGCTCTAC. Residues: CASGAGENTGQLY. The full CDR3 protein reads CASGAGENTGQLYF. The chain recombines TRBV13-2 with TRBJ2-2, with a possible D match to TRBD1 (6 bases). The read is 1 residue too short to cover the CDR3 end, so that end is filled in from the germline J gene. The CDR3 consists of 14 residues. Germline values: CDR1 NNHNN, CDR2 SYGAGS (reference sequence). Trimming removed 3 bases from V and 2 bases from J, with 8 bases in between.

About this clone itself: Gene names and germline match the mouse. The CDR3 extends 1 residue past the end of the read, so its final part is completed from the germline J gene. V is TRBV23 and J is TRBJ2-2; the table gives TRBD2 as D, unverified against the DNA. The V gene's germline CDR1 is KGHTA and CDR2 FQNQQP. The CDR3 is made up of 15 amino acids. CDR3 protein: CSSSQSGGNTGQLYF. The sequenced part of the CDR3 DNA is TGCTCCAGCAGTCAATCGGGGGGAAACACCGGGCAGCTCTAC.

Points on this clone: Mouse gene names apply. The read stops 1 residue short of the end of the CDR3; the missing end is completed from the germline J gene. This chain uses TRBV26 with TRBJ1-1; 7 bases match TRBD1. Trimming removed 4 bases from V and 8 bases from J; junction bases left unmatched: 1. This CDR3 is 11 amino acids long. Per the germline V gene, CDR1 is KGHPV and CDR2 is FQNQEV (reference sequence). The DNA read from the CDR3 is TGTGCCAGCAGTCAGACAGGGGAAGTCTTC. Its protein is CASSQTGEVF. The full CDR3 sequence reads CASSQTGEVFF.

Comments on this clone: Mouse gene names and germline throughout. The read terminates 1 residue before the CDR3 end, so the remaining end is supplied by the germline J gene. The chain has TRBV23 and TRBJ1-1; the table's D call of TRBD1 was not tested on the DNA. The CDR3 contains 14 residues. The germline CDR1 and CDR2 sequences are KGHTA and FQNQQP. The sequenced part of the CDR3 DNA is TGCTCCAGCTCTCAAAGGGACAGAAACACAGAAGTCTTC. It specifies CSSSQRDRNTEVF. The CDR3 reads in full as CSSSQRDRNTEVFF.

A remark on this clone: Here the gene names and germline are mouse. The CDR3 is cut off 1 residue early in the read; its end comes from the germline J gene. This chain connects TRBV26 to TRBJ2-3; 8 positions agree with TRBD2. J gave up 0 bases and V 7 bases, and 3 bases lay outside the gene matches. The germline V gene encodes CDR1 KGHPV and CDR2 FQNQEV (reference sequence). The CDR3 is made up of 14 amino acids. The CDR3 loop is CASILGGSAETLYF. The covered CDR3 bases are TGTGCCAGCATCCTGGGGGGTAGTGCAGAAACGCTGTAT.

Turning to this clone: The gene names here belong to mouse. The read ends 1 residue early relative to the CDR3; the germline J gene fills the gap. The gene calls are TRBV23 and TRBJ2-3; the DNA was not used to check the table's D call, TRBD2. CDR3 length equals 14 residues. Germline loops: CDR1 KGHTA, CDR2 FQNQQP. The CDR3 bases that were read are TGCTCCAGCAGTCTTTTTTGGGGGGCAGAAACGCTGTAT. Residues: CSSSLFWGAETLY. The whole CDR3 reads CSSSLFWGAETLYF.

About this clone: The listed genes are named as in mouse. The sequence runs out 1 residue before the end of the CDR3; the remainder is reconstructed from the germline J gene. The J gene is TRBJ2-3, the V gene TRBV12-2; 9 bases line up with TRBD2. The trim removed 4 bases at V and 3 bases at J, leaving 1 base unmatched. Germline V lookup: CDR1 SGHLS, CDR2 HYDKME. CDR3 length: 13 residues. The CDR3 protein is CASSLGGAETLYF. The DNA read from the CDR3 is TGTGCCAGCTCACTGGGGGGCGCAGAAACGCTGTAT.

Remarks on this clone: The gene names here belong to mouse. The CDR3 is cut off 1 residue early in the read; its end comes from the germline J gene. This chain connects TRBV26 to TRBJ2-5; D is unresolved. In germline, CDR1 is KGHPV, CDR2 FQNQEV (reference sequence). CDR3 length: 14 amino acids. Trimming stripped 2 bases from V and 2 bases from J, with 8 bases between. The CDR3 loop reads CASSLPGIQDTQYF. Incomplete CDR3 DNA: TGTGCCAGCAGTCTGCCGGGGATCCAAGACACCCAGTAC.

A remark on this clone: Gene and germline names: mouse. The read halts 1 residue ahead of the CDR3 end, with the missing end drawn from the germline J gene. The chain links TRBV2 to TRBJ2-1, with 9 nucleotides matching TRBD2. CDR3 length: 16 residues. Losses at the gene ends were 0 bases for V and 10 bases for J; bases not matched to a gene: 10. CDR1 and CDR2 (germline): LGHNA, YSYQKL. CDR3 DNA (partial): TGTGCCAGCAGCCAAGATCTCACTGGGGGGTCCTGGGAGCAGTTC. Translating it yields CASSQDLTGGSWEQF. The entire CDR3 is CASSQDLTGGSWEQFF.

Details on this clone: Germline and genes: mouse. The CDR3 end is not reached by the read, which stops 1 residue before it; the germline J gene fills it in. The chain is built from TRBV16 and TRBJ2-3, with D possibly matching TRBD1 (6 bases). CDR1 is SGHSA and CDR2 is FRNQAP in the germline V gene. Trimming removed 3 bases at V and 0 bases at J, with 7 bases between. The CDR3 is 14 residues long. Here the CDR3 reads CASSFQGSAETLYF. The CDR3 bases that were read are TGTGCAAGCAGCTTCCAGGGGAGTGCAGAAACGCTGTAT.

This clone came up once. Germline and genes here are mouse. The sequenced fragment ends 1 residue before the CDR3 boundary, so the rest is inferred from the germline J gene. This specimen includes other DNA sequences encoding the same CDR3. This chain uses TRBV26 with TRBJ2-4; possible D gene TRBD1, 5 bases. Germline values: CDR1 KGHPV, CDR2 FQNQEV (reference sequence). The V end lost 4 bases, the J end lost 0 bases, and 5 bases lay between the germline ends. CDR3 length: 13 residues. CDR3 protein: CASSRTSQNTLYF. The sequenced part of the CDR3 DNA is TGTGCCAGCAGTCGGACAAGTCAAAACACCTTGTAC.

A remark on this clone: Gene and germline names: mouse. The read finishes 1 residue shy of the CDR3 end, and the germline J gene is used to complete it. J is TRBJ2-4 and V is TRBV29; 9 bases line up with TRBD2. V was clipped by 3 bases and J by 0 bases; unmatched bases: 4. Germline V lookup: CDR1 MSHET, CDR2 SYDVDS. The CDR3 consists of 16 residues. CDR3 loop: CASSFPGLGSQNTLYF. The covered CDR3 bases are TGTGCTAGCAGTTTCCCGGGACTGGGAAGTCAAAACACCTTGTAC.

Notes on this clone: Germline and genes here are mouse. The read ends 1 residue shy of where the CDR3 ends; the end is completed using the germline J gene. V usage is TRBV16 and J usage is TRBJ2-4; 9 bases fit TRBD2. The germline V gene encodes CDR1 SGHSA and CDR2 FRNQAP. The CDR3 has 13 amino acids. Trimming at V came to 5 bases and at J to 9 bases, leaving 6 bases not matched to a gene. The sequenced part of the CDR3 DNA is TGTGCAAGCAGCCAGACTGGGGGTGCAACCTTGTAC. Encoded protein: CASSQTGGATLY. The CDR3, in full, reads CASSQTGGATLYF.

This clone is medium-sized within its sample. Gene and germline names: mouse. Sequencing ends 1 residue short of the CDR3 end; the germline J gene provides the rest. This chain connects TRBV1 to TRBJ2-1, with 11 bases lining up with TRBD2. CDR1 and CDR2 (germline): NSQYPW, LRSPGD (reference sequence). Trimming at V came to 4 bases and at J to 4 bases, leaving 0 bases not matched to a gene. The CDR3 spans 14 residues. The CDR3: CTCSGDWGYAEQFF. Partial CDR3 DNA: TGCACCTGCAGTGGGGACTGGGGGTATGCTGAGCAGTTC.

This clone came up a few times. Here the gene names and germline are mouse. Partial CDR3 DNA: TGTGCCAGCAGTCTGCCATTTTCCAACGAAAGATTATTT. Its protein product is CASSLPFSNERLF. In full, the CDR3 is CASSLPFSNERLFF. The chain couples TRBV26 to TRBJ1-4, with no clear D. The read ends 1 residue before the CDR3 terminus; that terminus is restored from the germline J gene. The germline V and J ends were trimmed by 2 bases and 0 bases, with 4 bases remaining between them. The CDR3 covers 14 residues. Germline CDR1 is KGHPV and CDR2 is FQNQEV (reference sequence).

Points on this clone: Genes and germline are mouse. The read halts 1 residue ahead of the CDR3 end, with the missing end drawn from the germline J gene. The chain uses TRBV26 and TRBJ1-4, with 9 bases that match TRBD1. Trimming at V came to 2 bases and at J to 4 bases, leaving 2 bases not matched to a gene. The CDR3 is made up of 15 amino acids. Germline CDR1 KGHPV, CDR2 FQNQEV (reference sequence). The CDR3 here is CASSLLGQGNERLFF. The CDR3 DNA, read in part, is TGTGCCAGCAGTCTGCTGGGACAGGGCAACGAAAGATTATTT.

With regard to this clone: Gene names refer to mouse genes. The CDR3 extends 1 residue past the end of the read, so its final part is completed from the germline J gene. The chain is built from TRBV26 and TRBJ2-7; possible D gene TRBD1, 6 bases. With 4 bases removed from V and 5 bases from J, the gap between germline ends came to 6 bases. The CDR3 totals 11 residues. Looked up from germline, CDR1 is KGHPV and CDR2 is FQNQEV (reference sequence). CDR3 loop: CASSRQDEQYF. CDR3 DNA (partial): TGTGCCAGCAGTCGACAGGATGAACAGTAC.

As regards this clone: All gene names here are mouse names. The read gets to within 1 residue of the CDR3 end, and the germline J gene fills in the rest. This chain links TRBV13-1 with TRBJ2-7; 7 bases are a match to TRBD2. V lost 0 bases to trimming and J lost 7 bases; unmatched junction nucleotides: 7. The CDR3 contains 14 residues. Germline CDR1 and CDR2: NSHNY and SYGAGN. Here the CDR3 reads CASSDARGGCEQYF. The CDR3 DNA, read in part, is TGTGCCAGCAGTGATGCACGGGGGGGGTGCGAACAGTAC.